Below, one T cell receptor beta chain is given with its context. What it recognizes is unknown. These data belong to a study of radiotherapy plus CTLA-4 blockade in lung cancer. Across the whole study: In under 20% of patients, objective responses were seen; approximately 34% had disease control.

Study-level points and caveats: Early blood T cell clone changes and increased post-radiation serum interferon-beta were reportedly the strongest response predictors. Clones derived from tumor TCRs expanded in blood after radiotherapy plus ipilimumab.

The data were produced by immunoSEQ multiplex PCR, yet TCRdb's version contains in-frame clones alone and is incomplete. The repertoire includes about 87,000 clones, around 86% of them detected once, and 16% sits in the top ten. The junction had 9 bases not matched to a gene; V was cut back by 7 bases and J by 5 bases. CDR3 length: 14 residues. Germline V gene sequence: CDR1 MNHEY, CDR2 SVGAGI. The source material was peripheral blood, sampled from a patient treated with radiotherapy plus ipilimumab. This TCR derives from a human donor with non-small cell lung cancer that progressed on radiotherapy plus ipilimumab. The rearrangement uses TRBV6-5 and TRBJ1-2, with 8 bases lining up with TRBD1. CDR3 DNA: TGTGCCAGCACCTCTACAGGGGGACCTTATGGCTACACCTTC. As protein: CASTSTGGPYGYTF.